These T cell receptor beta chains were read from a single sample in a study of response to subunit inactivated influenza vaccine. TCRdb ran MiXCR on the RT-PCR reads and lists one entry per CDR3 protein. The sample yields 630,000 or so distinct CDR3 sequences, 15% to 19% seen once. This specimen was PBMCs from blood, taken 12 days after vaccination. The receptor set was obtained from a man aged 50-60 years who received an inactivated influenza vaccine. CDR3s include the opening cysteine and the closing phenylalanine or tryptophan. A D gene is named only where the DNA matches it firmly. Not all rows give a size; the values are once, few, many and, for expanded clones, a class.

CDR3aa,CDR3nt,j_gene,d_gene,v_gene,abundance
CASSYLGQGDTEAFF,TGTGCCAGCAGTTATCTCGGACAGGGTGACACTGAAGCTTTCTTT,TRBJ1-1,TRBD1,TRBV6-5,few
CAISPGQAYEQYF,TGTGCCATCAGTCCGGGACAAGCCTACGAGCAGTACTTC,TRBJ2-7,-,TRBV10-3,few
CASSFGTGVIGELFF,TGTGCCAGCAGTTTTGGGACAGGGGTAATCGGGGAGCTGTTTTTT,TRBJ2-2,TRBD1,TRBV12-3/TRBV12-4,-
CASRPTGGSYNEQFF,TGCGCCAGCAGACCGACAGGGGGCTCCTACAATGAGCAGTTCTTC,TRBJ2-1,TRBD1,TRBV5-1,once
CASSQEAGVGETQYF,TGCGCCAGCAGCCAAGAAGCGGGAGTCGGGGAGACCCAGTACTTC,TRBJ2-5,TRBD2,TRBV4-3,-
CASSLAVRSPQYF,TGTGCCAGCAGCTTAGCAGTTCGAAGCCCCCAGTACTTC,TRBJ2-5,-,TRBV7-9,few
CSARRAARHTQYF,TGCAGTGCTAGGAGGGCCGCAAGGCATACGCAGTATTTT,TRBJ2-3,-,TRBV20-1,-
CASSPIAGGAKSYGYTF,TGTGCCAGCAGTCCAATCGCCGGGGGCGCGAAGAGCTATGGCTACACCTTC,TRBJ1-2,-,TRBV4-2,many
CASSYRGDGNQPQHF,TGTGCCAGCAGTTACAGGGGTGACGGCAATCAGCCCCAGCATTTT,TRBJ1-5,-,TRBV6-2/TRBV6-3,-
CAISERGQTEQFF,TGTGCCATCAGTGAGCGGGGGCAAACTGAGCAGTTCTTC,TRBJ2-1,-,TRBV10-3,few
CSVEWLKTQYF,TGCAGCGTTGAATGGTTAAAGACCCAGTACTTC,TRBJ2-5,-,TRBV29-1,-
CSVVGQGATEAFF,TGCAGCGTTGTGGGGCAGGGGGCAACTGAAGCTTTCTTT,TRBJ1-1,TRBD1,TRBV29-1,few
CATSKYRETNEKLFF,TGTGCCACCAGCAAATACAGGGAAACTAATGAAAAACTGTTTTTT,TRBJ1-4,-,TRBV15,few
CASSLGGQGYTYEQYF,TGTGCCAGCAGCTTAGGAGGGCAGGGGTATACCTACGAGCAGTACTTC,TRBJ2-7,-,TRBV7-2,-
CATSRVTIGGQETQYF,TGTGCCACCAGCAGAGTTACAATCGGGGGTCAAGAGACCCAGTACTTC,TRBJ2-5,-,TRBV15,few
CATSRASSEGGDTQYF,TGTGCCACCAGCAGAGCCAGCAGCGAAGGGGGAGATACGCAGTATTTT,TRBJ2-3,-,TRBV15,many
CASSNPPGPSVEKTQYF,TGTGCCAGCAGTAACCCTCCGGGACCTAGCGTTGAGAAGACCCAGTACTTC,TRBJ2-5,-,TRBV6-5,few
CASSRRGLAGETQYF,TGTGCCAGCAGTCGCAGGGGACTAGCGGGAGAGACCCAGTACTTC,TRBJ2-5,TRBD2,TRBV12-3/TRBV12-4,-
CASSEVGPQNTEAFF,TGTGCCAGCAGTGAAGTGGGACCGCAGAACACTGAAGCTTTCTTT,TRBJ1-1,-,TRBV25-1,few
CASSYGGGEAFF,TGTGCCAGCAGTTACGGTGGGGGGGAAGCTTTCTTT,TRBJ1-1,-,TRBV6-5,few
CASSSLAPQRYNEQFF,TGTGCCAGCAGCTCTCTAGCGCCCCAGCGCTACAATGAGCAGTTCTTC,TRBJ2-1,-,TRBV7-2,many
CASSVEGGRASEQYF,TGTGCCAGCAGCGTAGAGGGCGGGAGGGCTAGTGAGCAGTACTTC,TRBJ2-7,TRBD2,TRBV9,-
CASSGSDRGLSYEQYF,TGTGCCAGCAGTGGATCGGACAGGGGGCTCTCCTACGAGCAGTACTTC,TRBJ2-7,TRBD1,TRBV6-1,many
CASSLFRGDEQFF,TGTGCCAGCAGCCTATTCAGGGGTGATGAGCAGTTCTTC,TRBJ2-1,-,TRBV14,few
CASSYLPWAPEETQYF,TGTGCCAGCAGTTACCTTCCATGGGCGCCTGAGGAGACCCAGTACTTC,TRBJ2-5,-,TRBV2,-
CASSQGLTNEQFF,TGTGCCAGCAGCCAAGGATTAACCAATGAGCAGTTCTTC,TRBJ2-1,-,TRBV3-1,-
CASSLDLIGTGELFF,TGTGCCAGCAGCTTAGATCTTATCGGCACCGGGGAGCTGTTTTTT,TRBJ2-2,-,TRBV11-2,few
CASSSKAGDWNSPLHF,TGTGCCAGCAGCTCCAAGGCTGGGGATTGGAATTCACCCCTCCACTTT,TRBJ1-6,-,TRBV7-2,-
CASSSTGAVGTDTQYF,TGTGCCAGCAGCAGCACGGGGGCGGTTGGTACAGATACGCAGTATTTT,TRBJ2-3,-,TRBV7-3,-
CASSLETGVSYEQYF,TGCGCCAGCAGCTTGGAAACAGGGGTCTCCTACGAGCAGTACTTC,TRBJ2-7,TRBD1,TRBV5-1,-
CASTYDSSGANVLTF,TGCGCCAGCACCTATGACAGTTCCGGGGCCAACGTCCTGACTTTC,TRBJ2-6,-,TRBV4-1,-
CSARRRDTHEQFF,TGCAGTGCTAGACGCCGGGACACCCATGAGCAGTTCTTC,TRBJ2-1,-,TRBV20-1,many
CATSGTSGYEQYF,TGTGCCACCAGTGGGACTAGCGGCTACGAGCAGTACTTC,TRBJ2-7,TRBD2,TRBV24-1,-
CASSITGFLLTDTQYF,TGTGCCAGCAGTATTACAGGGTTTTTACTCACAGATACGCAGTATTTT,TRBJ2-3,-,TRBV27,-
CASSPSTGREQYF,TGTGCCAGCAGCCCCTCGACAGGGAGGGAGCAGTACTTC,TRBJ2-7,-,TRBV3-1,-
CASSVRREGETQYF,TGTGCCAGCAGTGTGAGGCGGGAGGGGGAGACCCAGTACTTC,TRBJ2-5,TRBD2,TRBV2,-
CATSDLITGAEQFF,TGTGCCACCAGTGACTTAATAACAGGCGCCGAGCAGTTCTTC,TRBJ2-1,-,TRBV24-1,-
CASSRGQGAGVGQETQYF,TGTGCCAGCAGCAGGGGACAGGGCGCGGGTGTGGGGCAGGAGACCCAGTACTTC,TRBJ2-5,TRBD1,TRBV5-6,few
CASSLTSFAGELFF,TGTGCCAGCAGCCTCACTAGCTTCGCCGGGGAGCTGTTTTTT,TRBJ2-2,-,TRBV11-3,-
CASSLHTGQAEAFF,TGTGCCAGCAGCTTACACACAGGGCAGGCTGAAGCTTTCTTT,TRBJ1-1,-,TRBV2,-
CSARGLAGGNNEQFF,TGCAGTGCCCGGGGACTAGCGGGGGGAAACAATGAGCAGTTCTTC,TRBJ2-1,TRBD2,TRBV20-1,few
CASSPVGSYEQYF,TGTGCCAGCAGCCCCGTTGGGTCCTACGAGCAGTACTTC,TRBJ2-7,-,TRBV7-9,many
CASRPTTGEETQYF,TGTGCCAGCAGACCTACGACAGGGGAAGAGACCCAGTACTTC,TRBJ2-5,TRBD1,TRBV12-3/TRBV12-4,many
CASSQDPSGSIDEQFF,TGCGCCAGCAGCCAAGACCCTAGCGGGAGTATTGATGAGCAGTTCTTC,TRBJ2-1,TRBD2,TRBV4-3,many
CASSFPGREQYF,TGTGCCAGCAGCTTTCCAGGCCGCGAGCAGTACTTC,TRBJ2-7,-,TRBV7-9,many
CASSKMGRAGTDTQYF,TGTGCCAGCAGCAAAATGGGCAGGGCAGGGACAGATACGCAGTATTTT,TRBJ2-3,-,TRBV3-1,-
CASSLEGGEQYF,TGTGCCAGCAGTTTGGAGGGGGGCGAGCAGTACTTC,TRBJ2-7,-,TRBV5-1,-
CASSQDERYSYNSPLHF,TGTGCCAGCAGCCAAGATGAGCGATATTCCTATAATTCACCCCTCCACTTT,TRBJ1-6,-,TRBV3-1,-
CASSLDKGAEKLFF,TGTGCCAGCAGCTTAGATAAGGGAGCCGAAAAACTGTTTTTT,TRBJ1-4,-,TRBV7-9,-
CASSLGRVQPQHF,TGTGCCAGCAGCTTAGGGAGGGTTCAGCCCCAGCATTTT,TRBJ1-5,-,TRBV7-2,many
CASSYEGHSAKETQYF,TGTGCCAGCAGCTACGAGGGACACAGCGCGAAAGAGACCCAGTACTTC,TRBJ2-5,-,TRBV7-9,few
CAISESWDSGANVLTF,TGTGCCATCAGTGAGTCTTGGGACTCTGGGGCCAACGTCCTGACTTTC,TRBJ2-6,-,TRBV10-3,many